The 9 T cell receptor beta chains below were found in one sample sequenced in a study of blood T cell repertoires in COVID-19. Only in-frame clones appear in the TCRdb table, and some are missing; sequencing was by immunoSEQ multiplex PCR. The repertoire has 150,000 or so clones, around 85% of them found once; the top ten carry roughly 7.8%. Sequencing was done on a sample of peripheral blood. The receptors derive from a man in his fifties or sixties with acute or convalescent COVID-19.

Ten or more counts support this clone. The chain combines TRBV3-1 (or the pseudogene TRBV3-2) with TRBJ1-4; 8 bases align to TRBD1. The junction had 3 bases not matched to a gene; V was cut back by 2 bases and J by 7 bases. This CDR3 comprises 14 residues. Germline CDR1 LGHDT, CDR2 YNNKEL (reference sequence). The CDR3 region has the DNA TGTGCCAGCAGCCAACAGGGGGCAAGTGAAAAACTGTTTTTT. Amino acid sequence: CASSQQGASEKLFF.

The V gene is TRBV5-4, the J gene TRBJ2-2; TRBD2 matches 11 bases. V was clipped by 10 bases and J by 1 base; unmatched bases: 6. The CDR3 runs 15 residues. Germline loops: CDR1 SGHNT, CDR2 YYREEE (reference sequence). The CDR3 nucleotides are TGTGCCTCCTCCGGGACTAGCGGGAACACCGGGGAGCTGTTTTTT. Translation gives CASSGTSGNTGELFF.

The chain couples TRBV2 to TRBJ2-7; 10 nucleotides agree with TRBD2. The CDR3 covers 15 residues. CDR1 and CDR2 (germline): SNHLY, FYNNEI. Unmatched junction bases numbered 7, after V lost 5 bases and J lost 3 bases. Here the CDR3 DNA reads TGTGCCAGCAGTCCCTTTACTAGCGGGGTCTACGAGCAGTACTTC. The encoded protein is CASSPFTSGVYEQYF. Variable domain in full (rest from reference TRBV2 and TRBJ2-7): EPEVTQTPSHQVTQMGQEVILRCVPISNHLYFYWYRQILGQKVEFLVSFYNNEISEKSEIFDDQFSVERPDGSNFTLKIRSTKLEDSAMYFCASSPFTSGVYEQYFGPGTRLTVT.

This clone was detected only a few times. The chain employs TRBV30 and TRBJ1-2; 7 bases are a match to TRBD1. CDR1 and CDR2 from the germline V gene are GTSNPN and SVGIG (reference sequence). J gave up 3 bases and V 2 bases, and 9 bases lay outside the gene matches. The CDR3 length is 15 residues. The CDR3 protein is CAWSSKGAQYYGYTF. The DNA of the CDR3 is TGTGCCTGGAGTTCAAAGGGGGCGCAGTACTATGGCTACACCTTC. Drawing the rest from reference TRBV30 and TRBJ1-2, the complete variable domain is SQTIHQWPATLVQPVGSPLSLECTVEGTSNPNLYWYRQAAGRGLQLLFYSVGIGQISSEVPQNLSASRPQDRQFILSSKKLLLSDSGFYLCAWSSKGAQYYGYTFGSGTRLTVV.

V gene TRBV28 combines with J gene TRBJ2-7; 9 nucleotides align to TRBD1. Germline values: CDR1 MDHEN, CDR2 SYDVKM. The CDR3 has 15 residues. V trimming: 5 bases; J trimming: 3 bases; junction bases outside the gene matches: 8. The chain's CDR3 is CASSRPGQGIYEQYF. The CDR3 DNA sequence: TGTGCCAGCAGTAGACCGGGACAGGGAATCTACGAGCAGTACTTC.

V is TRBV7-3 and J is TRBJ2-2; 9 bases fit TRBD2. V gave up 5 bases and J gave up 6 bases; unmatched junction bases: 13. Germline-derived CDR1 and CDR2 are SGHTA and FQGTGA. The CDR3 has 17 amino acids. CDR3: CASSVNSGRSRAGELFF. The CDR3 nucleotides are TGTGCCAGCAGCGTAAATAGCGGGAGATCCCGGGCCGGGGAGCTGTTTTTT.

This clone was detected only a few times. The chain joins TRBV24-1 to TRBJ2-5, with 12 bases fitting TRBD2. CDR3 length equals 15 residues. Germline values: CDR1 KGHDR, CDR2 SFDVKD. V lost 2 bases to trimming and J lost 3 bases; unmatched junction nucleotides: 0. The CDR3 region has the DNA TGTGCCACCAGTGATTGGACTAGCGGGAAAGAGACCCAGTACTTC. As protein: CATSDWTSGKETQYF.

The chain has TRBV3-1 (or the pseudogene TRBV3-2) and TRBJ2-7; the D is unclear. The CDR3 loop spans 13 amino acids. CDR1 and CDR2 from the germline V gene are LGHDT and YNNKEL (reference sequence). The V and J ends lost 4 bases and 3 bases respectively, with 10 bases between them. The CDR3 sequence is CASSPHPLYEQYF. In nucleotides, the CDR3 is TGTGCCAGCAGCCCACACCCCCTCTACGAGCAGTACTTC.

The chain uses TRBV12-3 or TRBV12-4 and TRBJ2-7, with TRBD1 matching 9 bases. The CDR3 runs to 13 residues. With V trimmed by 7 bases and J by 2 bases, 3 bases remained unmatched. Here the CDR3 DNA reads TGTGCCAGCACCTACAGGGGGCCCTACGAGCAGTACTTC. Amino acids: CASTYRGPYEQYF.